This T cell receptor beta chain was sequenced during a study (dated by TCRdb to about 2017). In terms of the full investigation: Human CD8+ TCR repertoires recognizing immunodominant viral antigens were characterized by means of sequence and structural analyses. Results the study describes overall, beyond this receptor: Reports indicated that CD8+ TCR repertoires specific to different immunodominant viral antigens were highly diverse and distinct from one another.

This clonotype has at least ten counts. No antigen is known for it. No much larger clone exists at a distance of one base, and base qualities are not known. The CDR3, cysteine through phenylalanine, is 15 amino acids long. Just the 45-base CDR3 DNA is kept, in frame starting at base 1. CDR1 is given as LGHDT and CDR2 as YNNKEL, both from the germline V gene (reference sequence). Trimming removed 1 base from V and 5 bases from J, leaving 13 bases between the germline ends. The listed sequencing device is Illumina HiSeq 2500. The public reads were reprocessed in TCRdb via fastp at Q25 and MiXCR, keeping in-frame beta chains. Under each unique CDR3 protein, matching rows form one entry showing the most common genes and DNA. In all, the sample holds some 1,100 distinct CDR3 sequences, and less than 45% of those were seen once. About three fifths of the sample lies in the top ten.

This receptor was obtained from a male donor. Here the chain combines TRBV3-1 and TRBJ2-3; D gene: possibly TRBD2, on 6 matching bases. Sample: CD8+ T cells (not recorded whether cultured). DNA sequence: TGTGCCAGCAGCCAAGTCCTCGGGGGTGGAGATACGCAGTATTTT. It is translated as CASSQVLGGGDTQYF.